This T cell receptor beta chain was captured in a study of T cell repertoires in cytomegalovirus infection. Study in general: Used in the study were CMV epitopes, some recently identified and HLA-C-restricted, others well-studied and HLA-B-restricted. Public TCR beta signatures marked donors with CMV infection and the matching HLA. Whole-study findings and limits: The response measured ex vivo was dominated by TCR beta clonotypes (HLA-C-restricted and CMV-specific). Cumulative public TCR beta family frequency identified CMV carriers with the relevant HLA.

TCRdb fed the reads into MiXCR, producing one record per CDR3 protein. The profile covers about 280,000 distinct CDR3 sequences, with about 20% appearing a single time and roughly 19% taken by the ten largest. Trimming stripped 2 bases from V and 4 bases from J, with 12 bases between. The CDR3 totals 15 residues. Germline V gene sequence: CDR1 MGHRA, CDR2 YSYEKL. This clonotype was found a few times. Antigen specificity is unknown. The sequence was obtained from a human donor in good health (CMV status not recorded). Some clones in this sample may be carry-over from other donors' samples. This material consisted of cultured PBMCs, taken from culture after CMV antigen stimulation. The gene calls are TRBV4-1 and TRBJ1-3; D ambiguous. The CDR3 sequence is CASSQTTGPGNTIYF. CDR3 nucleotide sequence: TGCGCCAGCAGCCAAACCACCGGGCCGGGAAACACCATATATTTT.